This paragraph covers one T cell receptor (beta chain) sequence. Its antigen is not identified. This entry comes from a study of vaccination and CD4 T cells after COVID-19. Cultured CD4+ T cells had their DNA profiled by the Oncomine TCR Beta short-read assay. TCRdb independently ran MiXCR on the PCR reads; one entry per CDR3 protein. In the table there are over 15,000 distinct CDR3 sequences, 44% of which are singletons. Treatment defined: approximately 10-day PBMC culture with coronavirus spike peptide pools or control peptides (ViraFEST assay). ViraFEST used peptide pools to expand antigen-specific T cells before TCR sequencing. Sequencing was performed on CD4+ T cells from blood, cultured in vitro. The clonotype comes from a human donor who had recovered from COVID-19.

The CDR3 bases are TGTGCCAGCAGTTTCCGGGAGAACACCGGGGAGCTGTTTTTT. This gives the protein CASSFRENTGELFF. The chain couples TRBV12-3 or TRBV12-4 to TRBJ2-2; D may be TRBD2 (5 bases). This CDR3 contains 14 residues. V was cut by 3 bases and J by 1 base, with 6 bases left in between.